This T cell receptor (beta chain) was profiled in a study of OX40 agonist ivuxolimab in advanced cancers. Findings of the study overall: Clonal expansion from baseline to week 6 occurred in both CD4+ and CD8+ T cells.

Sequencing used immunoSEQ multiplex PCR; TCRdb keeps in-frame clones, though not all of them. This table holds 77,000 or so clones, about 92% found once. This clone was seen only once. Antigen specificity is unknown. Trimming pared 5 bases from V and 4 bases from J, leaving 14 bases between. CDR1 and CDR2 from the germline V gene are MNHEY and SMNVEV (reference sequence). The CDR3 is 14 amino acids. The source was CD4+ or CD8+ T cells sorted from blood, collected in a trial of the OX40 agonist ivuxolimab. The TCR comes from an adult with an advanced solid tumor such as melanoma, head and neck, liver or kidney cancer. The genes are TRBV27 and TRBJ1-2; D is unresolved. The CDR3 sequence: CASSPLPDGYGYTF. In nucleotides, the CDR3 is TGTGCCAGCAGTCCCCTCCCGGACGGCTATGGCTACACCTTC.